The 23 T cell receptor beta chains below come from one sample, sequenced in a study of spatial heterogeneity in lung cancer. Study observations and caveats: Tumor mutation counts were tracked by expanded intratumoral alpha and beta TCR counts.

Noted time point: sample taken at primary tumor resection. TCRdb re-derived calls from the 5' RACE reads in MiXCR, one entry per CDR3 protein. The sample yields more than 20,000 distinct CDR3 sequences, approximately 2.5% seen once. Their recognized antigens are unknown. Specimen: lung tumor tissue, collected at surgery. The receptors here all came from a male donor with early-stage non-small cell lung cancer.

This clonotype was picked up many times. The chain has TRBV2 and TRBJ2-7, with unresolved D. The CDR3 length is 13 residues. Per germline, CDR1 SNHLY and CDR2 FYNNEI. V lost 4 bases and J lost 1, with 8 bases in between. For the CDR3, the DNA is TGTGCCAGCAGTGTTGGCAGTTCCTACGAGCAGTACTTC. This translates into CASSVGSSYEQYF.

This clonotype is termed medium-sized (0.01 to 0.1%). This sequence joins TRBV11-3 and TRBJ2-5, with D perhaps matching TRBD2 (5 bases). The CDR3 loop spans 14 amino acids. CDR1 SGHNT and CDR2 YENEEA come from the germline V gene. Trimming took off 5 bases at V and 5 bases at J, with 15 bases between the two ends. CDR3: CASSAARVLETQYF. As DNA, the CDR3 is TGTGCCAGCAGCGCCGCGCGGGTCCTGGAGACCCAGTACTTC.

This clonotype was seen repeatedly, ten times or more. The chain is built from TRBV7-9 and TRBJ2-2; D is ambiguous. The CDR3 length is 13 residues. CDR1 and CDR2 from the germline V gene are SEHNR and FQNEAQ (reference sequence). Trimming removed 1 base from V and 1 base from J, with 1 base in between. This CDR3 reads CASSLGNTGELFF. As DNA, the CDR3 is TGTGCCAGCAGCTTAGGGAACACCGGGGAGCTGTTTTTT.

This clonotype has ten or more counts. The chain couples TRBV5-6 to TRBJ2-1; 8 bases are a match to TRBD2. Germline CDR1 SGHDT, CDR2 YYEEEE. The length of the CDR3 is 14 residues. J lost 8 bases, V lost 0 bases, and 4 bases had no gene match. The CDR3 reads CASSLAGGPDEQFF. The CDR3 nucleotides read TGTGCCAGCAGCTTGGCGGGAGGGCCGGATGAGCAGTTCTTC.

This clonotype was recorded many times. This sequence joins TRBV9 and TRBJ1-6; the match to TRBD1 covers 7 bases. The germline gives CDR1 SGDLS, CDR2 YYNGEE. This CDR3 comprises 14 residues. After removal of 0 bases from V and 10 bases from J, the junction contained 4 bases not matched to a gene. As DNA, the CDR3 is TGTGCCAGCAGCGTAGGACACAGGGGCTCACCCCTCCACTTT. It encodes CASSVGHRGSPLHF. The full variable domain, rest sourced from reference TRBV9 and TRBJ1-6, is DSGVTQTPKHLITATGQRVTLRCSPRSGDLSVYWYQQSLDQGLQFLIQYYNGEERAKGNILERFSAQQFPDLHSELNLSSLELGDSALYFCASSVGHRGSPLHFGNGTRLTVT.

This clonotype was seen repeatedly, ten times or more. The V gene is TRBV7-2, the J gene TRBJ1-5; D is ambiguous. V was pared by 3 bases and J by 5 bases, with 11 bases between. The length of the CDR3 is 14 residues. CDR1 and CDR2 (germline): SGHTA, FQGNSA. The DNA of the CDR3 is TGTGCCAGCAGCTTGGCCCGCGGCGATCAGCCCCAGCATTTT. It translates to CASSLARGDQPQHF. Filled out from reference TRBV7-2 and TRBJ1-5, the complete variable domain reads GAGVSQSPSNKVTEKGKDVELRCDPISGHTALYWYRQSLGQGLEFLIYFQGNSAPDKSGLPSDRFSAERTGGSVSTLTIQRTQQEDSAVYLCASSLARGDQPQHFGDGTRLSIL.

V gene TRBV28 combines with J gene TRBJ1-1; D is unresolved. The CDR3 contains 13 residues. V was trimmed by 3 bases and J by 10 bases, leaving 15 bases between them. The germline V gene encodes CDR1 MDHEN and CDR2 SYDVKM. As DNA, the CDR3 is TGTGCCAGCAGTTTTTTGTCTCGCCTTGTAGCTTTCTTT. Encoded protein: CASSFLSRLVAFF.

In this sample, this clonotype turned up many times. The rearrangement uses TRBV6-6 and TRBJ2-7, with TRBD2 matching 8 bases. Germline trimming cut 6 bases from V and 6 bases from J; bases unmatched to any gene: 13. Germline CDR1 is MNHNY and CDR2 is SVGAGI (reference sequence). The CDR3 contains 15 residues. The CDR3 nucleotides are TGTGCCAGCAGCTCGACCCAAGCGGGAGTATCCGAGCAGTACTTC. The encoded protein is CASSSTQAGVSEQYF.

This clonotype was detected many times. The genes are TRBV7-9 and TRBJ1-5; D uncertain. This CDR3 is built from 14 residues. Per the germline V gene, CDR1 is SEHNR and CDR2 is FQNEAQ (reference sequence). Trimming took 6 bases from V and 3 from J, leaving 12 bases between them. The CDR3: CASRKDGTNQPQHF. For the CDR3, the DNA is TGTGCCAGCAGGAAAGACGGTACCAATCAGCCCCAGCATTTT.

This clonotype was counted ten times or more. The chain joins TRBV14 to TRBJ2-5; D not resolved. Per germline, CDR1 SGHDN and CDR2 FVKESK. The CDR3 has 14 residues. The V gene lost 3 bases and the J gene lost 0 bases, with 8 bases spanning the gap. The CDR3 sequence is CASSQRQYQETQYF. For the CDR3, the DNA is TGTGCCAGCAGCCAGCGGCAGTACCAAGAGACCCAGTACTTC.

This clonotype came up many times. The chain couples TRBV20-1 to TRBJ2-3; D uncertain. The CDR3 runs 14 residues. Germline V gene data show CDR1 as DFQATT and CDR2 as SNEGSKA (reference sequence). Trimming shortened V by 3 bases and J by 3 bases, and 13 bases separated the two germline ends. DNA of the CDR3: TGCAGTGCTAGTTTCGGAGAGAGGACAGATACGCAGTATTTT. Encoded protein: CSASFGERTDTQYF.

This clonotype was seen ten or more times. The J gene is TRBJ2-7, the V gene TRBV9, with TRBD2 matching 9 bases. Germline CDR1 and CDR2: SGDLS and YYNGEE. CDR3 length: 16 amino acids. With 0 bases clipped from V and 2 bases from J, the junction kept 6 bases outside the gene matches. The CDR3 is CASSVVSSGNPYEQYF. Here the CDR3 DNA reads TGTGCCAGCAGCGTAGTATCTAGCGGGAACCCCTACGAGCAGTACTTC.

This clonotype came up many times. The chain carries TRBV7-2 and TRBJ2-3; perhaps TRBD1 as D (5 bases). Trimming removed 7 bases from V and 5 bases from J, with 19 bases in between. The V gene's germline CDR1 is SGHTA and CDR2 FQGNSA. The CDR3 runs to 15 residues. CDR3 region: CASTNTPVGVDTQYF. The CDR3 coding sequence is TGTGCCAGCACCAATACCCCCGTAGGGGTAGATACGCAGTATTTT.

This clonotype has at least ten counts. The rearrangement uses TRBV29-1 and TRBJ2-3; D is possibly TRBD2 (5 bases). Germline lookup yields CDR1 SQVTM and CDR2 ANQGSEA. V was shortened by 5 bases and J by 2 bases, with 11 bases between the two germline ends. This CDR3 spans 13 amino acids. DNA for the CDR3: TGCAGCGTTTCAAGCGGCCACACAGATACGCAGTATTTT. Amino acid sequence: CSVSSGHTDTQYF.

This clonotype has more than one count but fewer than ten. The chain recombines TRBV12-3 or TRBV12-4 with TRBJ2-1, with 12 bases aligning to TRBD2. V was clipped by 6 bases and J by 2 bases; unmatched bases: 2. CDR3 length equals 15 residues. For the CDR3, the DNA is TGTGCCAGCAGCTCTAGCGGGAGGGCCTACAATGAGCAGTTCTTC. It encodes CASSSSGRAYNEQFF.

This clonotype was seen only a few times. CDR3 DNA: TGTGCCAGCAGCCAAGGACAGGGGGTGGTCGGGGAGCTGTTTTTT. It translates to CASSQGQGVVGELFF. The chain has TRBV3-1 and TRBJ2-2, with 9 bases identical to TRBD1. Germline V gene lookup returns CDR1 LGHDT and CDR2 YNNKEL (reference sequence). The CDR3 is 15 residues long. After removal of 1 base from V and 7 bases from J, the junction contained 4 bases not matched to a gene.

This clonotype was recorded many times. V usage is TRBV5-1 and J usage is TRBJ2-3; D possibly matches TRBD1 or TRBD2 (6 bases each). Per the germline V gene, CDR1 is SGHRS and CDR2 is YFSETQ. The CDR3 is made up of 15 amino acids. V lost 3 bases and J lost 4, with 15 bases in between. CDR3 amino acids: CASSSGGDVSDTQYF. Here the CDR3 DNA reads TGCGCCAGCAGCTCCGGGGGCGACGTATCAGATACGCAGTATTTT.

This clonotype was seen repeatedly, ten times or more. Written as DNA, the CDR3 is TGCGCCAGCGCTCCGCCCAGGGCCACCGGGGAGCTGTTTTTT. This codes for CASAPPRATGELFF. This chain joins TRBV5-1 and TRBJ2-2; a weak D match, TRBD1 (5 bases). The CDR3 runs to 14 residues. The V gene's germline CDR1 is SGHRS and CDR2 YFSETQ. V was trimmed by 7 bases and J by 4 bases, leaving 14 bases between them.

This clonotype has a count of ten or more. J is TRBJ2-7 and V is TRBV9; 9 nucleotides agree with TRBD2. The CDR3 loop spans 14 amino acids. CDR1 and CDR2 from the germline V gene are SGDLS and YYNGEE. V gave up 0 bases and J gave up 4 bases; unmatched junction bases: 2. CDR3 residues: CASSVGSGSYEQYF. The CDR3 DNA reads TGTGCCAGCAGCGTAGGTAGCGGGAGTTACGAGCAGTACTTC.

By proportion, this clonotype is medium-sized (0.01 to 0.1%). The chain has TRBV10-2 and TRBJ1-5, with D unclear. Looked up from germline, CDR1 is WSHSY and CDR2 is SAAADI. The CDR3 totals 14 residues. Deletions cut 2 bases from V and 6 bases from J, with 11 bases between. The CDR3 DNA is TGCGCCAGCAGTGAGAAGGGCGGGGTTCAGCCCCAGCATTTT. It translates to CASSEKGGVQPQHF.

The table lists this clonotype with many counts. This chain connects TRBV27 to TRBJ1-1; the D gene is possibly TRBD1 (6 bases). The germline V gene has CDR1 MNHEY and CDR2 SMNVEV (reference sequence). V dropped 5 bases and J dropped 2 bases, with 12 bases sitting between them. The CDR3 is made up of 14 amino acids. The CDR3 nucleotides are TGTGCCAGCAGTCCCATACAGGGTAACACTGAAGCTTTCTTT. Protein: CASSPIQGNTEAFF.

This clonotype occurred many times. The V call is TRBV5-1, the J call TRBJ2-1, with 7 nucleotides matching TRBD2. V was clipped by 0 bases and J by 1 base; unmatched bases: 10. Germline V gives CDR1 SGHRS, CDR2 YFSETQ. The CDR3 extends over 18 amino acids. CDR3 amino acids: CASSLGAGMISSYNEQFF. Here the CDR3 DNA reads TGCGCCAGCAGCTTGGGAGCGGGAATGATTAGTTCCTACAATGAGCAGTTCTTC.

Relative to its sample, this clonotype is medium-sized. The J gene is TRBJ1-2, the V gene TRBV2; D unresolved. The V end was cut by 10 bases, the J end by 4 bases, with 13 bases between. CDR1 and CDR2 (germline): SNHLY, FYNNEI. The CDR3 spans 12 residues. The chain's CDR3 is CATASSFYGYTF. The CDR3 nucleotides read TGTGCCACCGCGTCCTCATTCTATGGCTACACCTTC. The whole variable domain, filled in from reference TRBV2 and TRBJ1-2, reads EPEVTQTPSHQVTQMGQEVILRCVPISNHLYFYWYRQILGQKVEFLVSFYNNEISEKSEIFDDQFSVERPDGSNFTLKIRSTKLEDSAMYFCATASSFYGYTFGSGTRLTVV.